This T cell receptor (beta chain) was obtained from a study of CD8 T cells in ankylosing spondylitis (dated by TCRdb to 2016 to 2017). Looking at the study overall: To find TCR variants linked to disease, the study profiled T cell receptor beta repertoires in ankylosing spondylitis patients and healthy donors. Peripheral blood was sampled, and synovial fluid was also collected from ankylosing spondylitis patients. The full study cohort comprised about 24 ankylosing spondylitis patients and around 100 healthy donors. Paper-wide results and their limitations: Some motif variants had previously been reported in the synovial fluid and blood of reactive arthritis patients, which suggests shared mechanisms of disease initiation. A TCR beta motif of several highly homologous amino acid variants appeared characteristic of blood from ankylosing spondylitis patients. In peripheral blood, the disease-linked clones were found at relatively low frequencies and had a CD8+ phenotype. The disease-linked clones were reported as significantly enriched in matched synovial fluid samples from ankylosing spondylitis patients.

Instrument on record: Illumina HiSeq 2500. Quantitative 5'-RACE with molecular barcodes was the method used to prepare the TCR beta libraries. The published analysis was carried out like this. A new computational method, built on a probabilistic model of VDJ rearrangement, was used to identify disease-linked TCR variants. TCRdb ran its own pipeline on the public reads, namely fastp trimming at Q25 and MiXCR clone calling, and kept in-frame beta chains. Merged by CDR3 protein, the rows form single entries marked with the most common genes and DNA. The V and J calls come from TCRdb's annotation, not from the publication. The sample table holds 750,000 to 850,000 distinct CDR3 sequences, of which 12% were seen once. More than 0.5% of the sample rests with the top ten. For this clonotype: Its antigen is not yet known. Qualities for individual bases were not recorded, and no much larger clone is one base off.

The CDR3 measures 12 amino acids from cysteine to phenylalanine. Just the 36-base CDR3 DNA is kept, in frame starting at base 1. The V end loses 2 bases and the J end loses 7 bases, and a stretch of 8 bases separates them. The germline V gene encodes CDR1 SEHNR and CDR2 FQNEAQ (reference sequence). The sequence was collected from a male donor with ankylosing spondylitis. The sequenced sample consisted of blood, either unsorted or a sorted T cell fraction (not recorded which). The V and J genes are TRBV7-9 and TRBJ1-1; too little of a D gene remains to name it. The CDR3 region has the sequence CASSLTGDEAFF. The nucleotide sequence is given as TGTGCCAGCAGCTTAACCGGAGATGAAGCTTTCTTT.